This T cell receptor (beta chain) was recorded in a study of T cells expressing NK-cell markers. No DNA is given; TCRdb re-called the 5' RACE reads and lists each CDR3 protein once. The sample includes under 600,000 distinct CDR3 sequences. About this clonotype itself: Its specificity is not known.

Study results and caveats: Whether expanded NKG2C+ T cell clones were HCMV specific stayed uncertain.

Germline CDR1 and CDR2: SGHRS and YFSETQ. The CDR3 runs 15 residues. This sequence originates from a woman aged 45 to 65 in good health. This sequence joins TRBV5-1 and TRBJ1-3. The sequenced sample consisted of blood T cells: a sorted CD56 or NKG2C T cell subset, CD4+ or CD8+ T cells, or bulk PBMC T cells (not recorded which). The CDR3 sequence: CASSLDGGAGNTIYF.